This T cell receptor (beta chain) is drawn from a study of cytomegalovirus exposure and HLA in healthy donors. Germline CDR1 SGHRS, CDR2 YFSETQ. The ends lost 2 bases at V and 0 bases at J; junction bases unmatched: 5. The CDR3 extends over 16 amino acids. The repertoire was sequenced with immunoSEQ multiplex PCR; TCRdb's copy has only in-frame clones and lacks some. This table has 200,000 to 250,000 clones, more than 85% appearing once. This receptor was obtained from a man younger than 30 in good health and CMV-seropositive. The sequencing input was PBMCs. The V call is TRBV5-1, the J call TRBJ2-7, with TRBD2 matching over 10 bases. The CDR3 DNA sequence: TGCGCCAGCAGCTTCGGAACTAGCGGGAACTCCTACGAGCAGTACTTC. Translating gives CASSFGTSGNSYEQYF.